This T cell receptor beta chain was captured by sequencing in a study of identical twins (dated by TCRdb to about 2016). Looking at the study overall: To test whether fetal clonotypes persist, the study used deep sequencing on TCR alpha and beta repertoires from monozygotic twins, unrelated adults of various ages, and cord blood. Replicate twin experiments were performed at different times using different library preparation protocols to rule out contamination.

The library was produced with 5' RACE. Sequencing relied on an Illumina HiSeq 2000. A universal primer binding site was added through template switching, and the final cDNA carried a unique molecular identifier so that TCR cDNA molecules could be counted accurately. First-strand cDNA for TCR alpha and beta chains was synthesized from specific primers in the conserved constant-segment region. To control for contamination, every cDNA library was double barcoded, receiving both a SMART-Mk sample barcode and Illumina barcodes. TruSeq adapter sequences, together with Illumina sample barcodes, were added in two successive PCR steps. Sequencing of the TCR alpha and beta cDNA libraries was done on the Illumina HiSeq platform using custom primers. The published analysis was carried out like this. MiGEC was used to process raw reads and extract unique molecular identifiers, and MiXCR was used to find CDR3 positions. Recombination models were inferred per individual with the repgenHMM and IGoR tools using an EM algorithm. Shared clonotype analysis was performed with the tcR package in R, normalizing sharing by the product of cloneset sizes. To study raw recombination without the effects of thymic and clonal selection, out-of-frame nonproductive sequences were analyzed. The raw public reads went through TCRdb reprocessing: fastp at Q25, MiXCR clone calling, in-frame beta chains kept. Rows matching on CDR3 protein sequence are summarized as one entry with the most common DNA and genes. TCRdb's processing, not the authors', yielded these V and J calls. The sample table holds under 500,000 distinct CDR3 sequences, of which more than 13% were seen once. Of the sample, 0.95% to 1% falls within the top ten clones.

What the research found in general, with its limitations: Because the same donors could not be followed over many years, the conclusions depended on cross-sectional statistical analysis. A weaker excess of twin sharing was found in beta out-of-frame sequences because the signal-to-noise ratio was lowered by fewer shared sequences. Fewer insertions were carried by abundant cord blood beta clonotypes, a similar but weaker trend appeared in young adult naive repertoires, and no such trend appeared in memory repertoires. Recombination models systematically underestimated out-of-frame TCR alpha sharing in monozygotic twins but agreed with sharing between unrelated individuals. Zero-insertion analyses could be partly confounded by invariant T cells such as MAIT and iNKT, though diverse VJ usage argued against such confounding for most clonotypes. Compared with coincidental sharing between unrelated individuals, an excess of low generation-probability sequences was observed among out-of-frame TCR alpha sequences shared between twins.

A remark on this clonotype: Its antigen is not yet known. No much larger clonotype is one base removed from it; base qualities were not supplied.

Every donor was a healthy Caucasian. The twin cohort comprised three pairs of female monozygotic twins, all aged roughly 18 to 30 years. Positive isolation kits from Invitrogen were used to isolate CD4+ and CD8+ T cell populations. These data were likewise used in another study, on yellow fever vaccine responses in identical twins. According to the second study: The authors reported that the T cell response to vaccination in identical twins appeared partly convergent and partly personalized. In identical twins, the study followed T cell clones that responded to the vaccine with precision.

The sequence was collected from a woman between 18 and 29 years old in good health. The sequenced sample consisted of CD4+ T cells sorted from blood.

This receptor has the CDR3 CSAPSSLPDTQYF. The nucleotide sequence is TGCAGTGCACCATCTTCTCTTCCGGATACGCAGTATTTT. The chain was built from TRBV20-1 and TRBJ2-3; the D gene cannot be named for sure. Counted from cysteine to phenylalanine, this CDR3 has 13 amino acids. CDR3 DNA is the only sequence kept; it has 39 bases, read in frame from the first base. V is reduced by 6 bases and J by 6 bases, leaving a spacing of 16 bases between them. As encoded in the germline V gene (reference sequence), CDR1 is DFQATT while CDR2 is SNEGSKA.